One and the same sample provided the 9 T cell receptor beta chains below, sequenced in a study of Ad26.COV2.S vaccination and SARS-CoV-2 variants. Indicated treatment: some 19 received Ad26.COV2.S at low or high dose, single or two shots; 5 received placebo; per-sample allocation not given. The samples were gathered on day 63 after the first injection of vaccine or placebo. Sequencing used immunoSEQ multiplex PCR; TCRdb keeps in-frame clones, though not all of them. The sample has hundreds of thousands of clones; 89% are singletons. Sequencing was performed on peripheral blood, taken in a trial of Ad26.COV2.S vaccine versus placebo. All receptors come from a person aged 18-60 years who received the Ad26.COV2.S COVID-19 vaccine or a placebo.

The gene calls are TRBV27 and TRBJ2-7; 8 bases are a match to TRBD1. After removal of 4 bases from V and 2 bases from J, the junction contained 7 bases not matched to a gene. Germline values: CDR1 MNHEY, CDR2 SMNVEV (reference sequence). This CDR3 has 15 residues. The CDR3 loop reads CASSSLDRVTYEQYF. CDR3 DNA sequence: TGTGCCAGCAGTTCACTGGACAGGGTCACCTACGAGCAGTACTTC.

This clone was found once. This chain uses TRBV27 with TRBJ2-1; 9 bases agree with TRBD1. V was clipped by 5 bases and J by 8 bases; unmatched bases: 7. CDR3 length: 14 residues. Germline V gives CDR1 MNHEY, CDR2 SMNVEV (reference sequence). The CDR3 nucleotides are TGTGCCAGCAGTCCCTGGACAGGGGTTGATGAGCAGTTCTTC. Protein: CASSPWTGVDEQFF.

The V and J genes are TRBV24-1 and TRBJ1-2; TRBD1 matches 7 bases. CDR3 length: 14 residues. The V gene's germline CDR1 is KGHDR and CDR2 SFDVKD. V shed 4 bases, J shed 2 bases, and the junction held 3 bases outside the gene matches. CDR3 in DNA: TGTGCCACCAGTGACCTGACAGGGAACTATGGCTACACCTTC. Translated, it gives CATSDLTGNYGYTF.

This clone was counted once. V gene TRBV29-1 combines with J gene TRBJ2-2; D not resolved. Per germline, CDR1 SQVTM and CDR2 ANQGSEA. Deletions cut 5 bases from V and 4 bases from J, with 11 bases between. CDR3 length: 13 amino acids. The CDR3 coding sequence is TGCAGCGTTTTTATCGGTTTCACCGGGGAGCTGTTTTTT. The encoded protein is CSVFIGFTGELFF.

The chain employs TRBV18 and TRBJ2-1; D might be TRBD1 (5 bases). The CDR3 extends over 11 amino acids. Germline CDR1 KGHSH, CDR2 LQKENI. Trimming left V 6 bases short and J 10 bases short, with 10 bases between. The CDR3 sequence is CASSPNREQFF. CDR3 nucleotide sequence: TGTGCCAGCTCGCCGAACAGGGAGCAGTTCTTC. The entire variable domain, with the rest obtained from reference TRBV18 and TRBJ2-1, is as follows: NAGVMQNPRHLVRRRGQEARLRCSPMKGHSHVYWYRQLPEEGLKFMVYLQKENIIDESGMPKERFSAEFPKEGPSILRIQQVVRGDSAAYFCASSPNREQFFGPGTRLTVL.

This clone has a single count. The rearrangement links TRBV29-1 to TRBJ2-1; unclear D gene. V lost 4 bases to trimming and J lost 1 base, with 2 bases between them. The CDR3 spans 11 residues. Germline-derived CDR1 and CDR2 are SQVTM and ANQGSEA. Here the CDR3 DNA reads TGCAGCGTTGGATCCTACAATGAGCAGTTCTTC. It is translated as CSVGSYNEQFF.

DNA for the CDR3: TGTGCCAGCAGTCCTAGAATCCCGGGACAGGGGAGCTCTGGAAACACCATATATTTT. It yields the protein CASSPRIPGQGSSGNTIYF. This sequence joins TRBV6-6 and TRBJ1-3; 10 nucleotides agree with TRBD1. V lost 5 bases to trimming and J lost 0 bases; unmatched junction nucleotides: 13. Germline V gives CDR1 MNHNY, CDR2 SVGAGI (reference sequence). The CDR3 has 19 amino acids.

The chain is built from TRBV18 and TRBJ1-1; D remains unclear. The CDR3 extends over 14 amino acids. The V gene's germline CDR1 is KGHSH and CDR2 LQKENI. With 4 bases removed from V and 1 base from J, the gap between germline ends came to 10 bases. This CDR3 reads CASSLDGRNTEAFF. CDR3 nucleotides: TGTGCCAGCTCACTCGACGGAAGGAACACTGAAGCTTTCTTT.

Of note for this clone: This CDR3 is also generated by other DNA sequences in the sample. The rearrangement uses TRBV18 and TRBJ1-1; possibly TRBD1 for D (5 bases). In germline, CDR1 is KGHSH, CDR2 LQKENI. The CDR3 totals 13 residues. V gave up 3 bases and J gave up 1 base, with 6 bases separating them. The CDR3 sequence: CASSPGQNTEAFF. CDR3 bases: TGTGCCAGCTCACCCGGACAGAACACTGAAGCTTTCTTT.